The 13 T cell receptor beta chains below all came from one sample that was sequenced in a study of immune evolution from preneoplasia to lung adenocarcinoma. Repertoires were generated with immunoSEQ multiplex PCR, while TCRdb's copy carries only in-frame clones and drops some. The data hold roughly 14,000 clones, with around three quarters observed a single time. The sequenced sample was FFPE minimally invasive lung adenocarcinoma tissue. The receptor source for this set is a person aged 65 to 79 with lung adenocarcinoma.

V is TRBV18 and J is TRBJ1-4; TRBD1 might be the D (5 bases). The V gene's germline CDR1 is KGHSH and CDR2 LQKENI. Trimming shortened V by 6 bases and J by 4 bases, and 12 bases separated the two germline ends. The CDR3 extends over 14 amino acids. The CDR3 bases are TGTGCCAGCTCTCGGAGCAGGGATAATGAAAAACTGTTTTTT. Translating it yields CASSRSRDNEKLFF.

This chain connects TRBV5-8 to TRBJ1-1, with a possible D match to TRBD1 (5 bases). Deletions cut 1 base from V and 3 bases from J, with 13 bases between. The CDR3 is 15 amino acids. The germline gives CDR1 SGHTS, CDR2 YDEGEE. CDR3 coding DNA: TGTGCCAGCAGCTTGTATGTAGGGGCGGACACTGAAGCTTTCTTT. This gives the protein CASSLYVGADTEAFF.

The V gene is TRBV30, the J gene TRBJ2-6, with D perhaps matching TRBD2 (5 bases). This CDR3 is built from 14 residues. V was trimmed by 1 base and J by 3 bases, leaving 7 bases between them. CDR1 GTSNPN and CDR2 SVGIG come from the germline V gene (reference sequence). The CDR3 bases are TGTGCCTGGAGTGGAGGGTTTGGGGCCAACGTCCTGACTTTC. Its translation: CAWSGGFGANVLTF.

J is TRBJ2-5 and V is TRBV18, with D perhaps given as TRBD1 or TRBD2 (5 bases each). The CDR3 contains 15 residues. Germline lookup yields CDR1 KGHSH and CDR2 LQKENI. With 1 base removed from V and 4 bases from J, the gap between germline ends came to 13 bases. The CDR3 reads CASSPRGEWGETQYF. The CDR3 DNA follows: TGTGCCAGCTCACCACGAGGGGAGTGGGGAGAGACCCAGTACTTC.

This sequence joins TRBV20-1 and TRBJ2-7; possible D gene TRBD1, 5 bases. There are 11 residues in the CDR3. The V gene lost 6 bases and the J gene lost 9 bases, with 15 bases spanning the gap. Germline-derived CDR1 and CDR2 are DFQATT and SNEGSKA (reference sequence). The CDR3 sequence is CSATTDKTQYF. The CDR3, as DNA: TGCAGTGCAACGACAGACAAGACGCAGTACTTC.

The chain couples TRBV4-2 to TRBJ2-7, with D maybe TRBD1 (7 bases). V shed 5 bases and J shed 0 bases, with 11 bases lying between them. Germline V gene lookup returns CDR1 LGHNA and CDR2 YNFKEQ. The length of the CDR3 is 14 residues. CDR3: CASSGGGASYEQYF. The CDR3, as DNA: TGTGCCAGCAGCGGAGGGGGCGCCTCCTACGAGCAGTACTTC.

This clone was seen just once. The V call is TRBV2, the J call TRBJ1-5; 7 bases agree with TRBD1. Germline V gene sequence: CDR1 SNHLY, CDR2 FYNNEI. The CDR3 is made up of 13 amino acids. V trimming: 6 bases; J trimming: 5 bases; junction bases outside the gene matches: 4. The CDR3 here is CASSRDSDQPQHF. Here the CDR3 DNA reads TGTGCCAGCAGCCGGGACAGCGATCAGCCCCAGCATTTT.

This clone was seen only once. The chain joins TRBV5-6 to TRBJ2-1; either TRBD1 or TRBD2 may supply D (5 bases each). The V gene's germline CDR1 is SGHDT and CDR2 YYEEEE. The CDR3 sequence is 14 residues long. The V gene lost 0 bases and the J gene lost 4 bases, with 8 bases spanning the gap. The CDR3 protein is CASSLDWGYNEQFF. The CDR3 DNA sequence: TGTGCCAGCAGCTTGGATTGGGGGTACAATGAGCAGTTCTTC.

The CDR3 coding sequence is TGCAGTGCTAGGAGCGGGTATACGCAGTATTTT. The encoded protein is CSARSGYTQYF. The chain couples TRBV20-1 to TRBJ2-3; tentatively, D is TRBD2 (6 bases). V was clipped by 3 bases and J by 7 bases, with 8 bases between them. The germline V gene has CDR1 DFQATT and CDR2 SNEGSKA (reference sequence). There are 11 residues in the CDR3.

J is TRBJ1-4 and V is TRBV15; tentatively, D is TRBD1 (5 bases). Trimming cost V 5 bases and J 4 bases, with 8 bases left between them. CDR1 and CDR2 from the germline V gene are LNHNV and YYDKDF (reference sequence). The CDR3 consists of 13 residues. The chain's CDR3 is CATSDSYNEKLFF. The CDR3 DNA reads TGTGCCACCAGCGACAGTTATAATGAAAAACTGTTTTTT.

The gene calls are TRBV6-6 and TRBJ2-7, with TRBD1 matching 8 bases. The CDR3 is 15 residues long. V lost 6 bases and J lost 0; bases outside the gene matches: 7. The germline V gene has CDR1 MNHNY and CDR2 SVGAGI (reference sequence). The CDR3 region has the DNA TGTGCCAGCAGCCTCTCAGGGGGCAACTCCTACGAGCAGTACTTC. The encoded protein is CASSLSGGNSYEQYF.

The rearrangement uses TRBV27 and TRBJ2-5, with 8 bases aligning to TRBD1. J was trimmed by 4 bases and V by 5 bases; bases with no gene match: 15. Germline V CDR1 and CDR2: MNHEY, SMNVEV (reference sequence). There are 17 residues in the CDR3. The CDR3 is CASSPGQGRGIGETQYF. Here the CDR3 DNA reads TGTGCCAGCAGTCCCGGACAGGGTCGGGGAATAGGAGAGACCCAGTACTTC.

Only a few counts were recorded for this clone. CDR3 amino acids: CASSLVPWGPDNNEQFF. CDR3 DNA: TGTGCCAGCAGCTTAGTGCCTTGGGGGCCAGACAACAATGAGCAGTTCTTC. The genes are TRBV7-8 and TRBJ2-1, with D perhaps matching TRBD1 (6 bases). CDR1 is SGHVS, CDR2 FQNEAQ, per germline. V lost 1 base, J lost 5 bases, and 18 bases lay in between. This CDR3 comprises 17 residues.